This T cell receptor (beta chain) appears in the sequencing data of a study of regulatory T cells in long-lasting Graves disease. CDR3-region Arm-PCR and iRepertoire HTBI primers produced the TCR beta libraries. TCRdb ran MiXCR on the multiplex PCR reads and lists one entry per CDR3 protein. The profile shows 410,000 or so distinct CDR3 sequences, about 15% of them singletons. Time point denoted: newly diagnosed GD, antithyroid drugs for less than 3 months. After RNA was extracted from PBMCs, the TCR library was made from it. This CDR3 has 14 residues. V dropped 3 bases and J dropped 4 bases, with 15 bases sitting between them. In germline, CDR1 is DFQATT, CDR2 SNEGSKA (reference sequence). This clonotype has ten or more counts. Separately, the same data were catalogued under a study of T cells in Graves' hyperthyroidism and ophthalmopathy.

The origin of this receptor is a woman under 40 with Graves disease. Sequenced here: peripheral blood mononuclear cells (PBMCs), sampled at new diagnosis, from a patient treated with antithyroid drugs. This chain connects TRBV20-1 to TRBJ1-2, with D hard to call. The CDR3 sequence: CSASGLQLSYGYTF. DNA of the CDR3: TGCAGTGCTAGTGGACTACAACTCTCCTATGGCTACACCTTC.